Below, one T cell receptor (beta chain) is given with its context. Its antigen is unknown. This record belongs to a study of beta chain features in type 1 diabetes. Study details: What patients shared with healthy donors was a similar profile of age, gender and cell yields. Researchers looked at around 100 million sorted cells across all samples. Findings of the study overall: Because the template was cDNA, high-expressing cells might be over-represented. Short templates might get an advantage during PCR, and this would be equal in patients and controls.

Reverse transcription of all isolated RNA meant that expressed TCRB transcripts were sequenced. Generated by immunoSEQ multiplex PCR, the TCRdb table keeps only in-frame clones and is missing some. The sample lists around 400,000 clones; over 13% were seen once. V was clipped by 8 bases and J by 3 bases, with 10 bases between them. Germline V gives CDR1 MDHEN, CDR2 SYDVKM. The CDR3 sequence is 12 residues long. Sequencing input: naive CD4+ T cells from blood. This sequence was found in a woman aged 18-35 years in good health. The V gene is TRBV28, the J gene TRBJ1-1; weak D call: TRBD1 (5 bases). CDR3 DNA sequence: TGTGCCAGCGTGCAGGGTGACACTGAAGCTTTCTTT. This translates into CASVQGDTEAFF.